Below are 7 T cell receptor beta chains sequenced from a single sample in a study of blood T cells in healthy people across ages. Using a J-beta primer mix together with a sample-barcoded 5' primer, a second PCR was run for about 7 to 12 cycles. TCRdb reprocessed the 5' RACE reads via MiXCR and lists one record per CDR3 protein. The sample holds 650,000 to 900,000 distinct CDR3 sequences; around two thirds are singletons and the top ten take about a quarter. Sequenced: blood. The receptors here all came from a man aged 30 to 39 in good health.

In this sample, this clonotype turned up a few times. The chain combines TRBV12-3 or TRBV12-4 with TRBJ2-6, with 7 bases matching TRBD2. V trimming: 4 bases; J trimming: 0 bases; junction bases outside the gene matches: 9. The CDR3 sequence is 18 residues long. CDR3 in amino acids: CASSSRGGADSGANVLTF. For the CDR3, the DNA is TGTGCCAGCAGTTCAAGGGGAGGGGCAGACTCTGGGGCCAACGTCCTGACTTTC.

This chain uses TRBV13 with TRBJ1-1; D perhaps matches TRBD1 (6 bases). CDR3 length equals 14 residues. In germline, CDR1 is PRHDT, CDR2 FYEKMQ (reference sequence). Trimming took off 8 bases at V and 2 bases at J, with 15 bases between the two ends. CDR3 sequence (DNA): TGTGCCAGCGGCCGGGACAACTACAACACTGAAGCTTTCTTT. Protein product: CASGRDNYNTEAFF.

In this sample, this clonotype turned up a few times. The V call is TRBV6-5, the J call TRBJ2-1; D gene uncertain. Between the trimmed V and J ends, which lost 4 bases and 2 bases, there was a span of 18 bases. CDR1 MNHEY and CDR2 SVGAGI come from the germline V gene. The CDR3 is made up of 17 amino acids. In DNA form, the CDR3 reads TGTGCCAGCAGTTTCCTTCAGCTGGGTCTCCCCTACAATGAGCAGTTCTTC. Translated: CASSFLQLGLPYNEQFF.

V gene TRBV20-1 combines with J gene TRBJ1-1; 8 positions agree with TRBD1. Per the germline V gene, CDR1 is DFQATT and CDR2 is SNEGSKA (reference sequence). V dropped 2 bases and J dropped 1; count of bases not matched to a gene: 9. The CDR3 loop spans 16 amino acids. CDR3 nucleotides: TGCAGTGCTAGACTACTACAGGGGGGTTGGAACACTGAAGCTTTCTTT. Its protein is CSARLLQGGWNTEAFF.

J is TRBJ2-7 and V is TRBV5-5; the match to TRBD2 covers 9 bases. Gene TRBJ2-5 matches the end of the DNA better, so the J call may be wrong. CDR1 is SGHKS and CDR2 is YYEKEE in the germline V gene (reference sequence). The CDR3 is 15 residues long. The CDR3 DNA reads as TGTGCCAGCAGCTTCCCTGCTAGCGGGATACAGACCCAGTACTTC. It translates to CASSFPASGIQTQYF.

This clonotype was seen just once. V usage is TRBV12-3 or TRBV12-4 and J usage is TRBJ2-1, with D tentatively TRBD1 (6 bases). Trimming pared 6 bases from V and 5 bases from J, leaving 17 bases between. This CDR3 spans 15 amino acids. This CDR3 reads CASSYSGTLDNEQFF. CDR3 nucleotides: TGTGCCAGCAGCTACTCCGGGACATTGGACAATGAGCAGTTCTTC.

V usage is TRBV25-1 and J usage is TRBJ2-1; maybe TRBD1 (5 bases). Germline V lookup: CDR1 MGHDK, CDR2 SYGVNS. This CDR3 region has 14 residues. V lost 5 bases to trimming and J lost 3 bases, with 11 bases between them. CDR3 nucleotides: TGTGCCAGCAGTATTGGGGCCGACTACAATGAGCAGTTCTTC. It yields the protein CASSIGADYNEQFF.